These 28 T cell receptor beta chains originate from one sample sequenced in a study of identical twins. TCRdb analysed the 5' RACE reads with MiXCR anew, one entry per CDR3 protein. In the table there are approximately 630,000 distinct CDR3 sequences, 7.1% of which are singletons. The same data also contributed to another study, on yellow fever vaccine responses in identical twins.

Sample: PBMCs. The source is a woman aged 18-30 years in good health.

A few counts support this clonotype. The chain combines TRBV4-2 with TRBJ2-3; a weak D match, TRBD2 (5 bases). From germline, CDR1 is LGHNA and CDR2 YNFKEQ. The V end lost 5 bases, the J end lost 1 base, and 19 bases lay between the germline ends. The CDR3 consists of 17 residues. CDR3 protein: CASSIKADPWGTDTQYF. The CDR3 DNA follows: TGTGCCAGCAGCATAAAAGCGGATCCTTGGGGCACAGATACGCAGTATTTT.

Ten or more counts support this clonotype. The V call is TRBV5-1, the J call TRBJ2-2; maybe TRBD2 (5 bases). Germline V gives CDR1 SGHRS, CDR2 YFSETQ. The CDR3 runs to 16 residues. The V end lost 0 bases, the J end lost 6 bases, and 15 bases lay between the germline ends. DNA for the CDR3: TGCGCCAGCAGCTTGGCGTCAATGGCGGGTTCCGGGGAGCTGTTTTTT. Translation gives CASSLASMAGSGELFF.

This chain joins TRBV12-3 or TRBV12-4 and TRBJ2-5; 9 nucleotides match TRBD2. This CDR3 has 17 residues. With V trimmed by 5 bases and J by 5 bases, 15 bases remained unmatched. The CDR3 sequence is CASSDGGLAGEKETQYF. The CDR3 region has the DNA TGTGCCAGCAGTGACGGAGGGTTAGCGGGAGAAAAGGAGACCCAGTACTTC.

This chain uses TRBV2 with TRBJ2-1; 11 positions match TRBD2. V shed 5 bases, J shed 9 bases, and the junction held 6 bases outside the gene matches. Germline-derived CDR1 and CDR2 are SNHLY and FYNNEI. This CDR3 is built from 14 residues. CDR3 residues: CASSSSGRAAEQFF. For the CDR3, the DNA is TGTGCCAGCAGTAGTAGCGGGAGGGCCGCTGAGCAGTTCTTC.

The chain combines TRBV9 with TRBJ2-1; D call uncertain. The CDR3 covers 13 residues. V was trimmed by 2 bases and J by 5 bases, leaving 8 bases between them. Germline CDR1 and CDR2: SGDLS and YYNGEE. CDR3 nucleotides: TGTGCCAGCAGCGTTAGGTGGGACAATGAGCAGTTCTTC. It yields the protein CASSVRWDNEQFF.

This clonotype occurred a few times. One end of the junction fails to match germline, which may point to a read error. The chain uses TRBV27 and TRBJ2-7, with D unclear. This CDR3 is built from 13 residues. Germline V CDR1 and CDR2: MNHEY, SMNVEV (reference sequence). CDR3 amino acids: CVSTTAYSSEQYF. As DNA, the CDR3 is TGTGTCAGCACTACGGCCTATTCTTCCGAGCAGTACTTC.

Only a few counts were recorded for this clonotype. The chain carries TRBV10-2 and TRBJ2-1; D perhaps matches TRBD2 (5 bases). Between the trimmed V and J ends, which lost 4 bases and 5 bases, there was a span of 18 bases. The CDR3 sequence is 16 residues long. In germline, CDR1 is WSHSY, CDR2 SAAADI. The CDR3 here is CASSGPERGVNNEQFF. CDR3 bases: TGCGCCAGCAGTGGGCCGGAACGGGGTGTGAACAATGAGCAGTTCTTC.

The table lists this clonotype with many counts. The J gene is TRBJ2-7, the V gene TRBV20-1, with 11 bases aligning to TRBD2. Unmatched junction bases numbered 5, after V lost 6 bases and J lost 4 bases. Germline V gene data show CDR1 as DFQATT and CDR2 as SNEGSKA (reference sequence). There are 13 residues in the CDR3. The CDR3 DNA sequence: TGCAGTGCGCAACTAGCGGGAGTATACGAGCAGTACTTC. It is translated as CSAQLAGVYEQYF.

This rearrangement joins TRBV6-1 to TRBJ2-1; possible D gene TRBD1, 5 bases. Germline V CDR1 and CDR2: MNHNS, SASEGT. The CDR3 consists of 14 residues. Trimming shortened V by 8 bases and J by 0 bases, and 11 bases separated the two germline ends. The chain's CDR3 is CASRRGYSYNEQFF. CDR3 nucleotides: TGTGCCAGCCGAAGGGGATACTCCTACAATGAGCAGTTCTTC.

This clonotype came up many times. The rearrangement links TRBV28 to TRBJ1-4; 9 positions agree with TRBD1. The germline V gene has CDR1 MDHEN and CDR2 SYDVKM. The length of the CDR3 is 15 residues. V shed 7 bases and J 5 bases; nucleotides not matched to a gene: 8. The DNA for the CDR3 is TGTGCCAGCATGAGACAGGGGGTAGGAAATGAAAAACTGTTTTTT. Translating it yields CASMRQGVGNEKLFF.

The J gene is TRBJ2-1, the V gene TRBV10-3, with D perhaps TRBD1 (6 bases). The CDR3 is 13 residues long. Deletions cut 0 bases from V and 9 bases from J, with 9 bases between. Germline V gene sequence: CDR1 ENHRY, CDR2 SYGVKD. DNA for the CDR3: TGTGCCATCAGTGAGTCGGGGGCAGGTGAGCAGTTCTTC. Translation gives CAISESGAGEQFF.

This chain uses TRBV3-1 with TRBJ2-2; D is perhaps TRBD1 (5 bases). Germline CDR1 is LGHDT and CDR2 is YNNKEL (reference sequence). The CDR3 sequence is 15 residues long. Trimming took off 3 bases at V and 1 base at J, with 9 bases between the two ends. This CDR3 reads CASSHGHKNTGELFF. In DNA, the CDR3 is TGTGCCAGCAGCCATGGACACAAGAACACCGGGGAGCTGTTTTTT.

This clonotype was found a few times. The genes are TRBV2 and TRBJ2-3; D may be TRBD2 (7 bases). The CDR3 length is 16 residues. The V end was cut by 2 bases, the J end by 4 bases, with 16 bases between. The germline CDR1 and CDR2 sequences are SNHLY and FYNNEI. The CDR3 reads CASSEWGGVVSDTQYF. DNA for the CDR3: TGTGCCAGCAGTGAATGGGGGGGCGTAGTCTCAGATACGCAGTATTTT.

This clonotype was found many times. The V gene is TRBV28, the J gene TRBJ2-1; 8 bases fit TRBD2. The length of the CDR3 is 15 residues. The ends lost 5 bases at V and 7 bases at J; junction bases unmatched: 10. In germline, CDR1 is MDHEN, CDR2 SYDVKM. In nucleotides, the CDR3 is TGTGCCAGCAGTGTAGGACTAGCAGCGGGGAATGAGCAGTTCTTC. Translating gives CASSVGLAAGNEQFF.

Only a few counts were recorded for this clonotype. V usage is TRBV15 and J usage is TRBJ2-1; D ambiguous. V dropped 1 base and J dropped 7 bases, with 11 bases sitting between them. Germline CDR1 and CDR2: LNHNV and YYDKDF (reference sequence). There are 14 residues in the CDR3. The chain's CDR3 is CATSRGGSSNEQFF. CDR3 bases: TGTGCCACCAGCAGAGGTGGAAGTTCTAATGAGCAGTTCTTC.

Here the CDR3 reads CASSFTAGDTQYF. In DNA, the CDR3 is TGTGCCAGCAGTTTTACCGCGGGAGATACGCAGTATTTT. This chain connects TRBV7-2 to TRBJ2-3; a possible D gene is TRBD2 (5 bases). CDR3 length equals 13 residues. V was shortened by 6 bases and J by 5 bases, with 12 bases between the two germline ends. Germline V gives CDR1 SGHTA, CDR2 FQGNSA.

This clonotype was found many times. The chain links TRBV20-1 to TRBJ2-3; 8 bases fit TRBD2. Looked up from germline, CDR1 is DFQATT and CDR2 is SNEGSKA (reference sequence). The length of the CDR3 is 16 residues. Trimming removed 1 base from V and 4 bases from J; junction bases left unmatched: 10. CDR3 sequence reads: CSARGGLSGSADTQYF. The CDR3 nucleotides read TGCAGTGCTAGAGGGGGCTTGAGCGGGAGTGCAGATACGCAGTATTTT.

This clonotype has at least ten counts. The V call is TRBV5-1, the J call TRBJ1-1, with TRBD1 matching 7 bases. Unmatched junction bases numbered 1, after V lost 2 bases and J lost 0 bases. This CDR3 has 14 residues. Germline V lookup: CDR1 SGHRS, CDR2 YFSETQ. CDR3 protein: CASSFQGVNTEAFF. CDR3 nucleotides: TGCGCCAGCAGCTTTCAGGGGGTGAACACTGAAGCTTTCTTT.

This clonotype was observed a handful of times. The rearrangement joins TRBV15 to TRBJ2-2; D remains unclear. Trimming left V 0 bases short and J 5 bases short, with 10 bases between. The CDR3 is 15 residues long. Germline V CDR1 and CDR2: LNHNV, YYDKDF (reference sequence). The CDR3 reads CATSRDAIRTGELFF. Here the CDR3 DNA reads TGTGCCACCAGCAGAGATGCAATCCGGACCGGGGAGCTGTTTTTT.

This clonotype was observed a few times. The chain joins TRBV20-1 to TRBJ2-7; D may be TRBD1 or TRBD2 (5 bases each). V lost 6 bases to trimming and J lost 9 bases, with 24 bases between them. Germline values: CDR1 DFQATT, CDR2 SNEGSKA (reference sequence). The CDR3 is 14 amino acids. In DNA form, the CDR3 reads TGCAGTGCCAAGCTACGGGGCTCGGAGGCGGTGCAGTACTTC. Its translation is CSAKLRGSEAVQYF.

The chain recombines TRBV7-6 with TRBJ1-2, with 10 nucleotides matching TRBD1. This CDR3 contains 15 residues. CDR1 SGHVS and CDR2 FNYEAQ come from the germline V gene. The trim removed 5 bases at V and 4 bases at J, leaving 7 bases unmatched. The CDR3 is CASSSGTGAGYGYTF. The CDR3 nucleotides read TGTGCCAGCAGCAGCGGGACAGGGGCAGGCTATGGCTACACCTTC.

V gene TRBV7-9 combines with J gene TRBJ2-1; possibly TRBD1 or TRBD2 for D (6 bases each). Germline-derived CDR1 and CDR2 are SEHNR and FQNEAQ (reference sequence). This CDR3 is 15 amino acids long. V was pared by 5 bases and J by 7 bases, with 18 bases between. Here the CDR3 DNA reads TGTGCCAGCAGCCCGGGGTGGGGGGCGGAGAATGAGCAGTTCTTC. Its protein product is CASSPGWGAENEQFF.

This clonotype occurred many times. The chain couples TRBV12-3 or TRBV12-4 to TRBJ1-2; TRBD1 matches at 7 bases. The CDR3 totals 14 residues. V lost 3 bases and J lost 4; bases outside the gene matches: 5. The CDR3 DNA follows: TGTGCCAGCAGTTTGGAACAGGGGAGCTATGGCTACACCTTC. This translates into CASSLEQGSYGYTF.

This clonotype was counted ten times or more. This rearrangement joins TRBV6-1 to TRBJ1-1; D is perhaps TRBD1 (5 bases). Trimming shortened V by 5 bases and J by 0 bases, and 13 bases separated the two germline ends. This CDR3 has 15 residues. Germline V CDR1 and CDR2: MNHNS, SASEGT. Here the CDR3 reads CASSLAGTMNTEAFF. The CDR3 nucleotides read TGTGCCAGCAGTCTTGCAGGGACTATGAACACTGAAGCTTTCTTT.

The chain employs TRBV11-3 and TRBJ2-1, with 14 bases matching TRBD2. V was clipped by 5 bases and J by 4 bases; unmatched bases: 4. Germline CDR1 and CDR2: SGHNT and YENEEA. This CDR3 has 16 amino acids. CDR3 bases: TGTGCCAGCAGCCCGGGACTAGCGGGAGCTTACAATGAGCAGTTCTTC. It yields the protein CASSPGLAGAYNEQFF. Filled out from reference TRBV11-3 and TRBJ2-1, the complete variable domain reads EAGVVQSPRYKIIEKKQPVAFWCNPISGHNTLYWYLQNLGQGPELLIRYENEEAVDDSQLPKDRFSAERLKGVDSTLKIQPAELGDSAVYLCASSPGLAGAYNEQFFGPGTRLTVL.

V is TRBV7-8 and J is TRBJ2-2; D remains ambiguous. CDR3 length: 15 amino acids. The germline CDR1 and CDR2 sequences are SGHVS and FQNEAQ. V lost 4 bases, J lost 7 bases, and 16 bases lay in between. DNA of the CDR3: TGTGCCAGCAGCTCTGCTTGGCAGGCTAACGGGGAGCTGTTTTTT. This translates into CASSSAWQANGELFF.

The J gene is TRBJ2-5, the V gene TRBV10-3, with 8 bases identical to TRBD2. The CDR3 extends over 14 amino acids. J was trimmed by 3 bases and V by 6 bases; bases with no gene match: 6. Germline-derived CDR1 and CDR2 are ENHRY and SYGVKD. The CDR3 DNA reads as TGTGCCATCAGGCCCGCCGGGGGGGAAGAGACCCAGTACTTC. As protein: CAIRPAGGEETQYF.

This clonotype was recorded at least ten times. The genes are TRBV20-1 and TRBJ2-3; a weak D match, TRBD2 (5 bases). The CDR3 totals 11 residues. Germline CDR1 DFQATT, CDR2 SNEGSKA (reference sequence). Trimming stripped 4 bases from V and 10 bases from J, with 12 bases between. This CDR3 is CSAIEGFAQYF. The CDR3 nucleotides are TGCAGTGCTATAGAGGGCTTCGCGCAGTATTTT.